The T cell receptor beta chain under discussion was sequenced for a study of blood T cell repertoires in COVID-19. Study at large: Acute-phase and convalescent COVID-19 samples originated in the United States, Italy and Spain. PBMCs, B-cell-depleted T cells, or T cells provided the cDNA or gDNA that made up the material.

After removal of 2 bases from V and 6 bases from J, the junction contained 9 bases not matched to a gene. This CDR3 is built from 17 residues. Germline CDR1 SGDLS, CDR2 YYNGEE. This clone was seen once. As processed by the authors: Nucleated cell number was recorded as an estimate derived from reference gene primer amplification. Repertoires were generated with immunoSEQ multiplex PCR, while TCRdb's copy carries only in-frame clones and drops some. That table is the source of V, J and clone size, and D and trimming were worked out from the DNA. The sample comprises about 280,000 clones, 85% to 90% of which are singletons, and about 14% rests with the top ten.

The sample consisted of peripheral blood. This chain joins TRBV9 and TRBJ2-3, with 13 bases matching TRBD2. The sequence came from a human donor in a cohort sampled during active COVID-19. CDR3 in DNA: TGTGCCAGCAGCGTTACGACTAGCGGGAGGAGTAAGGATACGCAGTATTTT. It translates to CASSVTTSGRSKDTQYF.